This TCR beta chain was sequenced for a study of shared clonotypes between healthy human individuals. Whole-study findings and limits: Naive subsets usually exceeded memory subsets in estimated richness. Sharing across several donors was seen in roughly 5% of naive CD4 clonotypes.

The authors split each subset's genomic DNA evenly across several immunoSEQ plates. Profiling relied on immunoSEQ multiplex PCR, and the TCRdb table lists in-frame clones only, not all of them. The table has more than 1 million clones, around 78% seen once. For this clone: Its antigen is still unknown.

The CDR3 covers 14 residues. Germline V gene lookup returns CDR1 KGHSY and CDR2 FQNENV. V lost 7 bases to trimming and J lost 5 bases, with 18 bases between them. This receptor was identified in a man between 18 and 29 years old in good health. Some clones in this sample may be carry-over from other donors' samples. The sample comprised memory CD4+ T cells from PBMCs. Subset of the sample: CD45RA-negative fraction. The chain uses TRBV16 and TRBJ2-7; D unclear. CDR3 in DNA: TGTGCCAGCACCGGACCGCCTCTCAACGACGAGCAGTACTTC. It encodes CASTGPPLNDEQYF.